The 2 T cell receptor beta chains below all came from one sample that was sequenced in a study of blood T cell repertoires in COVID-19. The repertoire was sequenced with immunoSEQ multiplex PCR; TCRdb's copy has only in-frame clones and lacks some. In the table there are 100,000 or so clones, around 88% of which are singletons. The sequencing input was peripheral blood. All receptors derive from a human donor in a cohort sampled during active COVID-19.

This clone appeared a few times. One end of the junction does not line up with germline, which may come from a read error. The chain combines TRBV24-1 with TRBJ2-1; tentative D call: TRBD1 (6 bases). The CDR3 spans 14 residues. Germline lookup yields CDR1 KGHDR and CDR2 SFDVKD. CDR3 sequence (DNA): TGTGCCACCAGTGATTCCCAGTGGGACACGGGACCGGTCTTC. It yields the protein CATSDSQWDTGPVF.

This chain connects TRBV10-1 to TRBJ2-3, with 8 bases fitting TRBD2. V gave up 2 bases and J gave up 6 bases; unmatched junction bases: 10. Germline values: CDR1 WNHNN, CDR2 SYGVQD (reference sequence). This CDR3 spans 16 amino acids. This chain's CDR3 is CASSERVAGSPDTQYF. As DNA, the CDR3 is TGCGCCAGCAGTGAGAGGGTAGCGGGGTCTCCGGATACGCAGTATTTT.